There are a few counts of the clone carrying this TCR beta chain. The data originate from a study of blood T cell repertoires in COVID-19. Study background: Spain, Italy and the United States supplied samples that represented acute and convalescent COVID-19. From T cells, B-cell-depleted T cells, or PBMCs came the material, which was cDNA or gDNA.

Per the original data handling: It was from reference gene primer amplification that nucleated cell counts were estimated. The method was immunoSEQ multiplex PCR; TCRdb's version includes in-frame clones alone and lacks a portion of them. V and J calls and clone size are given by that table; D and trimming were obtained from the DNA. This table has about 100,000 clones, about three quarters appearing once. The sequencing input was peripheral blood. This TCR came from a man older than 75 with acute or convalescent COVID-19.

The CDR3 nucleotides read TGCGCCAGCAGCCAAGATGCGGGCAGAGAAGAGACCCAGTACTTC. The encoded protein is CASSQDAGREETQYF. The gene calls are TRBV4-3 and TRBJ2-5, with D tentatively TRBD2 (5 bases). Deletions cut 0 bases from V and 3 bases from J, with 11 bases between. Germline loops: CDR1 LGHNA, CDR2 YSLEER. This CDR3 is 15 amino acids long.